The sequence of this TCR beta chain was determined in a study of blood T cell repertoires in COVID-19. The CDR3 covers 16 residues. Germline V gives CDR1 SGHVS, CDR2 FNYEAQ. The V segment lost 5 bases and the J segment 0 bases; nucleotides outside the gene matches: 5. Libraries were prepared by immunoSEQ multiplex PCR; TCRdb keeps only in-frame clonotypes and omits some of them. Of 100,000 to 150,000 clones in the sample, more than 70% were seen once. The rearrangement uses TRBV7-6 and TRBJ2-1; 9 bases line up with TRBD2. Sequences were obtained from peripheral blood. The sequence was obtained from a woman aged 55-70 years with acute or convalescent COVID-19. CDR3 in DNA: TGTGCCAGCAGCATCTATAGCGGGAGCTCCTACAATGAGCAGTTCTTC. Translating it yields CASSIYSGSSYNEQFF.